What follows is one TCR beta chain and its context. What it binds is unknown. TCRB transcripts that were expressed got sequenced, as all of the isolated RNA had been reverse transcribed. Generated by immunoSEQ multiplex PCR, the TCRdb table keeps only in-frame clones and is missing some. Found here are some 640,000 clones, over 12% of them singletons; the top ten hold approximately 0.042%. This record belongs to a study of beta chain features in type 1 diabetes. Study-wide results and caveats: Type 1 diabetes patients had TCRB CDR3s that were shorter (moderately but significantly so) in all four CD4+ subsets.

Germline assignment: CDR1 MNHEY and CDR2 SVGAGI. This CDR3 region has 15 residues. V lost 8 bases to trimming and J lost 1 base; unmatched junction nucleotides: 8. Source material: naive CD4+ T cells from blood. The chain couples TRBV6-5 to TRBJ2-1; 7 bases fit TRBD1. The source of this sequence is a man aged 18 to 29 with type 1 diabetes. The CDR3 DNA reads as TGTGCCAGCGGCGGACAGGCCGGATCCTACAATGAGCAGTTCTTC. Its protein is CASGGQAGSYNEQFF.